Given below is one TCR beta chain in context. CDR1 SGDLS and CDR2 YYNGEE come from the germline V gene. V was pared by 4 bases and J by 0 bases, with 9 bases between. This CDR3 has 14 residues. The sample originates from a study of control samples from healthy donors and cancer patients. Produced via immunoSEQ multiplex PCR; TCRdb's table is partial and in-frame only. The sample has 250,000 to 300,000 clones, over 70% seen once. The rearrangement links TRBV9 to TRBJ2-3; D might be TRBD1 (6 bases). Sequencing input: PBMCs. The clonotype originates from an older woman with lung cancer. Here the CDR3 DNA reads TGTGCCAGCAGCATTCAGGGGAGCACAGATACGCAGTATTTT. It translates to CASSIQGSTDTQYF.